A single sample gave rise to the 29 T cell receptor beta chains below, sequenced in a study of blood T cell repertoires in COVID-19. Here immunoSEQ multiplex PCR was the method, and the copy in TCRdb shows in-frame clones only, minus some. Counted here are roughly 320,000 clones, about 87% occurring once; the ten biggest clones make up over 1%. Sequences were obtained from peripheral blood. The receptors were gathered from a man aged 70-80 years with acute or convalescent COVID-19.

CDR3: CSASSGGTGYGYTF. CDR3 DNA sequence: TGCAGTGCTAGTTCAGGGGGCACGGGCTATGGCTACACCTTC. The chain recombines TRBV20-1 with TRBJ1-2, with 8 bases matching TRBD1. The germline gives CDR1 DFQATT, CDR2 SNEGSKA (reference sequence). The CDR3 spans 14 residues. With 3 bases clipped from V and 4 bases from J, the junction kept 7 bases outside the gene matches.

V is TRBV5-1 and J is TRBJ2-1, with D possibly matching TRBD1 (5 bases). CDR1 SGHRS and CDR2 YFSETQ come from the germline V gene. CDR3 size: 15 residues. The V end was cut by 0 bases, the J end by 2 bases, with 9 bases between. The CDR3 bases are TGCGCCAGCAGCTTGGTACCGACAGCCTACAATGAGCAGTTCTTC. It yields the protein CASSLVPTAYNEQFF.

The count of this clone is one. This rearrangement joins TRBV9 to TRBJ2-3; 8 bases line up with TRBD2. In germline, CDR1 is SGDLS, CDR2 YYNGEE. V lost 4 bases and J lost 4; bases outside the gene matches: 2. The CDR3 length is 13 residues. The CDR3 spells CASSSGGADTQYF. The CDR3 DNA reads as TGTGCCAGCAGCAGCGGGGGCGCAGATACGCAGTATTTT.

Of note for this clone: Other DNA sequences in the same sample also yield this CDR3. The CDR3 nucleotides read TGTGCCAGCAGCCCCGACAGGGGCTATGGCTACACCTTC. Translated, it gives CASSPDRGYGYTF. V and J are TRBV7-2 and TRBJ1-2; TRBD1 matches at 8 bases. CDR1 is SGHTA and CDR2 is FQGNSA in the germline V gene. The ends lost 5 bases at V and 4 bases at J; junction bases unmatched: 3. There are 13 residues in the CDR3.

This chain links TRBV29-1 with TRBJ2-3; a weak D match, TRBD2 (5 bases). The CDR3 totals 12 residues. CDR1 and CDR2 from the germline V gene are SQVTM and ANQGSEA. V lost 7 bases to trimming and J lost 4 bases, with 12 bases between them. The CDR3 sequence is CSALTTPDTQYF. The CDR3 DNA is TGCAGCGCCCTGACTACCCCAGATACGCAGTATTTT.

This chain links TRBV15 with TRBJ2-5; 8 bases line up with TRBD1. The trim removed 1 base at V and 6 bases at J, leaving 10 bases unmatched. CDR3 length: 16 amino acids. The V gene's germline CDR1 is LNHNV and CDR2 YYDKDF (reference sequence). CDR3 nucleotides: TGTGCCACCAGCAGAGGGCGGGGACAGGTTTTGAAGACCCAGTACTTC. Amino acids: CATSRGRGQVLKTQYF.

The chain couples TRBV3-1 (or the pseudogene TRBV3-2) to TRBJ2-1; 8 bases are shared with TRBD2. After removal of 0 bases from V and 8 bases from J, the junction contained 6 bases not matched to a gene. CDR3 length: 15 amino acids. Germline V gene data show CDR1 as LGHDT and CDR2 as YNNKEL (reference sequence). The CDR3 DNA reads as TGTGCCAGCAGCCAAGATAACGCGGGAGGTGATGAGCAGTTCTTC. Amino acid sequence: CASSQDNAGGDEQFF.

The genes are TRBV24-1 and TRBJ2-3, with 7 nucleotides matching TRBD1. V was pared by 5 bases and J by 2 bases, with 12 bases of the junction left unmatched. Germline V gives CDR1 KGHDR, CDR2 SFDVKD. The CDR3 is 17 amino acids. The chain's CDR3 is CATSARPGTVDTDTQYF. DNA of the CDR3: TGTGCCACCAGTGCCCGGCCCGGGACAGTCGACACAGATACGCAGTATTTT.

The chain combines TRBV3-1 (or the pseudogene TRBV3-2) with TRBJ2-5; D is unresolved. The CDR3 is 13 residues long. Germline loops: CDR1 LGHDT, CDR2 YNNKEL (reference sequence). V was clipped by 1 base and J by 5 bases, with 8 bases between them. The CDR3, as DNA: TGTGCCAGCAGCCAAGGCCTCGGGGAGACCCAGTACTTC. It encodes CASSQGLGETQYF.

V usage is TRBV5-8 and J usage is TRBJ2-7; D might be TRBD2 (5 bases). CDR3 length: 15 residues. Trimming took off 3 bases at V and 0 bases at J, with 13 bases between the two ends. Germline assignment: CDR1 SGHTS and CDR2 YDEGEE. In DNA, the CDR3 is TGTGCCAGCAGCTCCGGACTCTTAAGCTCCTACGAGCAGTACTTC. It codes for CASSSGLLSSYEQYF.

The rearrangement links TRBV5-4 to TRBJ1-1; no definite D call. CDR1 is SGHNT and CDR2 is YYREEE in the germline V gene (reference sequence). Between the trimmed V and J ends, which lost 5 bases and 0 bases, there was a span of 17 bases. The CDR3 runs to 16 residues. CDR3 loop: CASSWIPGPMNTEAFF. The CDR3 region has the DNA TGTGCCAGCAGTTGGATACCAGGTCCAATGAACACTGAAGCTTTCTTT. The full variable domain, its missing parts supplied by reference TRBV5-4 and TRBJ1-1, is ETGVTQSPTHLIKTRGQQVTLRCSSQSGHNTVSWYQQALGQGPQFIFQYYREEENGRGNFPPRFSGLQFPNYSSELNVNALELDDSALYLCASSWIPGPMNTEAFFGQGTRLTVV.

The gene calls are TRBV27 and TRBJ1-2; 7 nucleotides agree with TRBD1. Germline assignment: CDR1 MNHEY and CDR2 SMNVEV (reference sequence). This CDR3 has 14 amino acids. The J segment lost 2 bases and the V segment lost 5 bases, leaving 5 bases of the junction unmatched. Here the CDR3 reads CASSPGGQNYGYTF. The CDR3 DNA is TGTGCCAGCAGTCCAGGGGGACAGAACTATGGCTACACCTTC.

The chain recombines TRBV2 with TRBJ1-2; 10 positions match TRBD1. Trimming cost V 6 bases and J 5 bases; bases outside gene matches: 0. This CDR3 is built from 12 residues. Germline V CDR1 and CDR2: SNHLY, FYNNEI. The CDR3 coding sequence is TGTGCCAGCAGGGGACAGGGGTATGGCTACACCTTC. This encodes CASRGQGYGYTF.

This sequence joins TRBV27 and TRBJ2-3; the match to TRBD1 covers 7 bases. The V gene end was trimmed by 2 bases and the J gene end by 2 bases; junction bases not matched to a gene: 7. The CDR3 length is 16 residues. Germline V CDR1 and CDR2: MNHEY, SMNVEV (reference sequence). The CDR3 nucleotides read TGTGCCAGCAGTTTACGACAGGGCATCACCACAGATACGCAGTATTTT. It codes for CASSLRQGITTDTQYF.

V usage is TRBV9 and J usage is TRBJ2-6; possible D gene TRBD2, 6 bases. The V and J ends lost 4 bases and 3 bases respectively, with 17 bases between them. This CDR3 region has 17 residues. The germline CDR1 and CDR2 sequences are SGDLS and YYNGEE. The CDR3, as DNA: TGTGCCAGCAGCTCAACGGGACTCCTTGTTGGGGCCAACGTCCTGACTTTC. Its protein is CASSSTGLLVGANVLTF.

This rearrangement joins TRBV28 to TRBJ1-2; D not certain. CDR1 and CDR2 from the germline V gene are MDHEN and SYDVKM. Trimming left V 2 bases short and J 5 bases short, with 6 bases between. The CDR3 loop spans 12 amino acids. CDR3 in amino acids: CASSLMEYGYTF. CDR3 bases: TGTGCCAGCAGTTTAATGGAGTATGGCTACACCTTC.

CDR3 bases: TGTGCCACCGGGGACACCGATCAGCCCCAGCATTTT. Translation: CATGDTDQPQHF. The V gene is TRBV24-1, the J gene TRBJ1-5; tentatively, D is TRBD1 (6 bases). CDR3 length equals 12 residues. Germline loops: CDR1 KGHDR, CDR2 SFDVKD. The V end was cut by 9 bases, the J end by 5 bases, with 10 bases between.

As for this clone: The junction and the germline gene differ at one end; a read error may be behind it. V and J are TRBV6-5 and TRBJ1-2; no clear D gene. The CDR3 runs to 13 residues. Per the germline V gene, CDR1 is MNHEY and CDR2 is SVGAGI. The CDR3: CASSLAPNYGYTF. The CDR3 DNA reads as TGTGCCAGCAGCCTAGCTCCTAATTATGGCTACACCTTC.

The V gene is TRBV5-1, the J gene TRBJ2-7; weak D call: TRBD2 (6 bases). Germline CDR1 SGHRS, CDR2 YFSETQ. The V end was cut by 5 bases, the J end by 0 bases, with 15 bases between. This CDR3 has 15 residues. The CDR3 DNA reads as TGCGCCAGCAGGTTCTTAGCGGAGAGCTCCTACGAGCAGTACTTC. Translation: CASRFLAESSYEQYF.

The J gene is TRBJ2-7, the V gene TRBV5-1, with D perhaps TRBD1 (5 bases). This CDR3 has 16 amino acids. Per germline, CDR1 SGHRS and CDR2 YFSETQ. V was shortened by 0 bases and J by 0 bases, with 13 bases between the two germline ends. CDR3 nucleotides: TGCGCCAGCAGCTTGGATCAGGGCACAAGCTCCTACGAGCAGTACTTC. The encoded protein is CASSLDQGTSSYEQYF.

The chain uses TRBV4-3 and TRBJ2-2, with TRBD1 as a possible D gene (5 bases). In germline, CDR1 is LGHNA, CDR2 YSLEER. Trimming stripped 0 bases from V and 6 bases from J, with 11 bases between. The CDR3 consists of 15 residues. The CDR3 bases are TGCGCCAGCAGCCAAGACCAGGGTATCCCCGGGGAGCTGTTTTTT. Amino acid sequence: CASSQDQGIPGELFF.

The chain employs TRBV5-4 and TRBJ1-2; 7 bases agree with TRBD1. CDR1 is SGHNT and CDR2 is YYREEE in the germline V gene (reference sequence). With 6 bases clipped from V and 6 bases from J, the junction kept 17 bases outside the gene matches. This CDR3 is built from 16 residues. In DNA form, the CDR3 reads TGTGCCAGCACCACCTACGCCCCGGGACAGCATAATGGCTACACCTTC. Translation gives CASTTYAPGQHNGYTF.

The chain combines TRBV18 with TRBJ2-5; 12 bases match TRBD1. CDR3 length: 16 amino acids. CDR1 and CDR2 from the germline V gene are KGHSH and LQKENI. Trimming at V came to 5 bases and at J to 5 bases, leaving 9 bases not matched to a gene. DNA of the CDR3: TGTGCCAGCTCATTTTTGGGGACAGGGGGCATGGAGACCCAGTACTTC. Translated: CASSFLGTGGMETQYF.

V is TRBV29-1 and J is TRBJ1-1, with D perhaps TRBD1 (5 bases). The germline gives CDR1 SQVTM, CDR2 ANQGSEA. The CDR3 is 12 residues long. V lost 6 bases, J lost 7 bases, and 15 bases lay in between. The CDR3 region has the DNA TGCAGCGTCCTCCAGGGAATCGGTGAAGCTTTCTTT. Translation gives CSVLQGIGEAFF.

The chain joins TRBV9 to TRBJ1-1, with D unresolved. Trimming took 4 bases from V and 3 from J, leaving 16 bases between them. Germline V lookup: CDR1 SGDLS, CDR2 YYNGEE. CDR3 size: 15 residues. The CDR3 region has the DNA TGTGCCAGCAGCCCATTCGGCACACAGTACACTGAAGCTTTCTTT. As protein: CASSPFGTQYTEAFF.

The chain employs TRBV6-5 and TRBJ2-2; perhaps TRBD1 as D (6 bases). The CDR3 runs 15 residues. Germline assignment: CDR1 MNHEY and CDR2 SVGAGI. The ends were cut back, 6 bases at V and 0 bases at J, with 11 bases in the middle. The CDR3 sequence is CASSGTRPNTGELFF. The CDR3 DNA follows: TGTGCCAGCAGCGGGACAAGACCGAACACCGGGGAGCTGTTTTTT.

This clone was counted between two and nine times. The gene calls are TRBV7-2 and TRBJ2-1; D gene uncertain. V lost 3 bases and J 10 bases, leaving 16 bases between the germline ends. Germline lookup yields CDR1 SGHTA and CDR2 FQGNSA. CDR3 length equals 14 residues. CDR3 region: CASSFLSGWLEQFF. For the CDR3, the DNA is TGTGCCAGCAGCTTCCTCTCCGGGTGGCTAGAGCAGTTCTTC.

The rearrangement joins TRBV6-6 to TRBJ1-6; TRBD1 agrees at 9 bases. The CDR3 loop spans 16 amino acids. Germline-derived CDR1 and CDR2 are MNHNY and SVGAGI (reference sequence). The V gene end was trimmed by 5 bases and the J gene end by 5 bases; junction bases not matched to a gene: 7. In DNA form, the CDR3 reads TGTGCCAGCAGTAGCGGGACAGGGATTGATAATTCACCCCTCCACTTT. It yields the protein CASSSGTGIDNSPLHF.

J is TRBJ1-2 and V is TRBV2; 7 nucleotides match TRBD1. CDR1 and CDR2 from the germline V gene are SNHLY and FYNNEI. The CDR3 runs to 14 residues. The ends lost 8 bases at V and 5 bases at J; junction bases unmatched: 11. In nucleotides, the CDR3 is TGTGCCAGCTCACCTCAGGGGGGCGGATATGGCTACACCTTC. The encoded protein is CASSPQGGGYGYTF.